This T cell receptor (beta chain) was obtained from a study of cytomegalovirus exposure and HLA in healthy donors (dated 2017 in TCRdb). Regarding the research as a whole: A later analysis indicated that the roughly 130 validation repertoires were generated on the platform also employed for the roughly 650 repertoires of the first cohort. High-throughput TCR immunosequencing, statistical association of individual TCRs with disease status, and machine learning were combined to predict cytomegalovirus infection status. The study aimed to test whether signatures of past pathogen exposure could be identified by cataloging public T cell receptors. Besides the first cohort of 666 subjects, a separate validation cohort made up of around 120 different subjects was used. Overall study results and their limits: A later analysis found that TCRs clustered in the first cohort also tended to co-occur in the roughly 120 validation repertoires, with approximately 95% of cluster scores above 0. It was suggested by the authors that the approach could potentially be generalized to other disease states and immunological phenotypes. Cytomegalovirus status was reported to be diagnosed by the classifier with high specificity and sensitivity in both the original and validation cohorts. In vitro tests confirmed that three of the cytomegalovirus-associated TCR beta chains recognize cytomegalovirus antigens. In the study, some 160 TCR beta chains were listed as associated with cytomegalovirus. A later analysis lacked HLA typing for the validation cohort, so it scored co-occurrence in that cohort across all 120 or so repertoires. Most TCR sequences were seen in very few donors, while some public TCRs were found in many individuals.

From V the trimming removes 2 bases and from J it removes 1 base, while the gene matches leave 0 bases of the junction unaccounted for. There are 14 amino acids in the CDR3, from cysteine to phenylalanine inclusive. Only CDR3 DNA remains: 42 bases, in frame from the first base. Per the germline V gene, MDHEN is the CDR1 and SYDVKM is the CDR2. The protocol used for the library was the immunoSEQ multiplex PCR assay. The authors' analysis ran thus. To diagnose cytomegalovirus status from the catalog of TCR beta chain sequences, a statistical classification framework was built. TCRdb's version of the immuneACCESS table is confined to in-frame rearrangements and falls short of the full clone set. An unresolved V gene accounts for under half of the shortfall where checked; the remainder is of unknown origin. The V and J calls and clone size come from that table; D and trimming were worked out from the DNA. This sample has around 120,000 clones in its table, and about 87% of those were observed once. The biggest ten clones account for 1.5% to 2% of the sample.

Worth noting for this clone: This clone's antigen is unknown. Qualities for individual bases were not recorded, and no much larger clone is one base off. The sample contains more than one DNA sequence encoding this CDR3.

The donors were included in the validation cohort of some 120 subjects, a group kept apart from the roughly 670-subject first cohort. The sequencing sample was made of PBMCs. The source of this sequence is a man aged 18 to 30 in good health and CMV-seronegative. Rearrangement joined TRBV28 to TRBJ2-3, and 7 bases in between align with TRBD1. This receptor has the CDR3 CASSLDRGTDTQYF. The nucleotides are TGTGCCAGCAGTTTAGACAGGGGCACAGATACGCAGTATTTT.